A single sample gave rise to the 2 T cell receptor beta chains below, sequenced in a study of cytomegalovirus exposure and HLA in healthy donors. The PCR had 60 Vbeta and 13 Jbeta primers. Using immunoSEQ multiplex PCR, the repertoire was profiled, and TCRdb retains in-frame clones only, with some absent. Of tens of thousands of clones in the sample, about 9.4% are singletons; the top ten hold more than 20%. Input material: PBMCs. These receptors were obtained from a man aged 55 to 70 in good health and CMV-seropositive.

The V call is TRBV6-6, the J call TRBJ1-5, with no clear D. Trimming pared 5 bases from V and 8 bases from J, leaving 7 bases between. Per germline, CDR1 MNHNY and CDR2 SVGAGI (reference sequence). The CDR3 sequence is 11 residues long. This CDR3 is CASSPGKPQHF. CDR3 coding DNA: TGTGCCAGCAGTCCGGGAAAGCCCCAGCATTTT.

This chain links TRBV6-5 with TRBJ2-3, with 9 bases lining up with TRBD2. J gave up 4 bases and V 6 bases, and 8 bases lay outside the gene matches. The length of the CDR3 is 15 residues. Germline V gene data show CDR1 as MNHEY and CDR2 as SVGAGI. The CDR3 DNA reads TGTGCCAGCAGCACCGGGACTAGCAGCGCAGATACGCAGTATTTT. Protein product: CASSTGTSSADTQYF.